The 14 T cell receptor beta chains below all came from one sample that was sequenced in a study of shared clonotypes between healthy human individuals (dated by TCRdb to 2020 to 2022). The library was built by means of the immunoSEQ multiplex PCR assay. TCRdb carries this immuneACCESS record with in-frame sequences only. Its versions omit some clonotypes, under half of them owing to an unresolved V gene in the studies checked, with the rest unexplained. This sample lists more than 2,000,000 clones; approximately 95% were detected once. The ten top clones hold around 0.4% of the sample. The sample taken for sequencing was naive CD4+ T cells from PBMCs. Sample cell subset or site, as interpreted from the label and publication: CD45RA+ positively selected. All receptors derive from a man aged 18 to 35 in good health. Some clones in this sample may be carry-over from other donors' samples.

V is TRBV29-1 and J is TRBJ2-7, with D perhaps matching TRBD2 (5 bases). The CDR3 spans 10 residues. Trimming stripped 5 bases from V and 7 bases from J, with 9 bases between. Germline V gene data show CDR1 as SQVTM and CDR2 as ANQGSEA. The CDR3 sequence is CSVTRGEQYF. In DNA, the CDR3 is TGCAGCGTTACCCGCGGGGAGCAGTACTTC.

The J gene is TRBJ1-2, the V gene TRBV6-1; D is unresolved. Germline V gives CDR1 MNHNS, CDR2 SASEGT. The V and J ends lost 1 base and 4 bases respectively, with 10 bases between them. The CDR3 has 14 residues. The CDR3 DNA sequence: TGTGCCAGCAGTGAAGGTCGAGTTTCCTATGGCTACACCTTC. It is translated as CASSEGRVSYGYTF.

This CDR3 is CASSGWHSTGELFF. DNA for the CDR3: TGTGCCAGCAGCGGTTGGCATAGCACCGGGGAGCTGTTTTTT. The rearrangement uses TRBV9 and TRBJ2-2; D gene uncertain. From germline, CDR1 is SGDLS and CDR2 YYNGEE. Trimming cost V 3 bases and J 4 bases, with 10 bases left between them. The CDR3 is made up of 14 amino acids.

The chain joins TRBV5-8 to TRBJ1-5; 7 bases agree with TRBD1. The length of the CDR3 is 17 residues. Germline assignment: CDR1 SGHTS and CDR2 YDEGEE. Trimming cost V 0 bases and J 0 bases; bases outside gene matches: 6. CDR3 nucleotides: TGTGCCAGCAGCTTGGCAGGGGACAGCGGTAGCAATCAGCCCCAGCATTTT. Translated: CASSLAGDSGSNQPQHF.

The chain has TRBV9 and TRBJ2-1, with 8 bases lining up with TRBD2. Unmatched junction bases numbered 13, after V lost 4 bases and J lost 1 base. CDR3 length: 18 amino acids. Germline V CDR1 and CDR2: SGDLS, YYNGEE. CDR3 nucleotides: TGTGCCAGCAGCCCCCGTAAAGCGGGAGTTATGTCCTACAATGAGCAGTTCTTC. Its translation is CASSPRKAGVMSYNEQFF.

This clone was counted once. The CDR3: CASSFGSGQGYEQYF. The CDR3 DNA sequence: TGCGCCAGCAGCTTTGGTTCGGGGCAGGGCTACGAGCAGTACTTC. The chain employs TRBV5-1 and TRBJ2-7; either TRBD1 or TRBD2 may supply D (5 bases each). Trimming took off 2 bases at V and 3 bases at J, with 15 bases between the two ends. The CDR3 is made up of 15 amino acids. The germline CDR1 and CDR2 sequences are SGHRS and YFSETQ.

This clone was detected only a few times. The J gene is TRBJ1-3, the V gene TRBV25-1; D gene unclear. The CDR3 runs to 13 residues. V lost 7 bases and J lost 2, with 9 bases in between. Germline CDR1 is MGHDK and CDR2 is SYGVNS. Here the CDR3 DNA reads TGTGCCAGCAAGAGGCAGGCTGGAAACACCATATATTTT. It codes for CASKRQAGNTIYF.

The rearrangement links TRBV5-1 to TRBJ2-2; D is undetermined. With 0 bases removed from V and 3 bases from J, the gap between germline ends came to 9 bases. The CDR3 length is 15 residues. CDR1 and CDR2 from the germline V gene are SGHRS and YFSETQ. DNA of the CDR3: TGCGCCAGCAGCTTGGTTTCGTCGGACACCGGGGAGCTGTTTTTT. Translation gives CASSLVSSDTGELFF. Drawing the rest from reference TRBV5-1 and TRBJ2-2, the complete variable domain is KAGVTQTPRYLIKTRGQQVTLSCSPISGHRSVSWYQQTPGQGLQFLFEYFSETQRNKGNFPGRFSGRQFSNSRSEMNVSTLELGDSALYLCASSLVSSDTGELFFGEGSRLTVL.

The chain couples TRBV4-2 to TRBJ2-2; D could derive from TRBD1 or TRBD2 (5 bases each). Trimming took 0 bases from V and 4 from J, leaving 21 bases between them. Germline CDR1 reads LGHNA; CDR2 reads YNFKEQ. This CDR3 region has 19 residues. CDR3 bases: TGTGCCAGCAGCCAAGATACCCAGGGACCGGAGTCGGTCACCGGGGAGCTGTTTTTT. It codes for CASSQDTQGPESVTGELFF.

The rearrangement links TRBV19 to TRBJ1-2; D remains unclear. Germline V gene lookup returns CDR1 LNHDA and CDR2 SQIVND (reference sequence). V lost 0 bases and J lost 1, with 18 bases in between. The CDR3 spans 18 residues. Here the CDR3 reads CASSIDLLGRSLNYGYTF. The CDR3 coding sequence is TGTGCCAGTAGTATAGATCTATTGGGCAGAAGCCTTAACTATGGCTACACCTTC.

This chain uses TRBV28 with TRBJ1-4; a possible D gene is TRBD1 (6 bases). This CDR3 has 15 amino acids. In germline, CDR1 is MDHEN, CDR2 SYDVKM. V lost 6 bases and J 11 bases, leaving 22 bases between the germline ends. The CDR3 protein is CASSRRAGGARKLFF. CDR3 in DNA: TGTGCCAGCAGCCGAAGGGCGGGGGGCGCGAGGAAACTGTTTTTT. The complete variable domain, with remaining parts taken from reference TRBV28 and TRBJ1-4, reads DVKVTQSSRYLVKRTGEKVFLECVQDMDHENMFWYRQDPGLGLRLIYFSYDVKMKEKGDIPEGYSVSREKKERFSLILESASTNQTSMYLCASSRRAGGARKLFFGSGTQLSVL.

The rearrangement uses TRBV2 and TRBJ2-2; 7 bases map to TRBD1. V trimming: 5 bases; J trimming: 1 base; junction bases outside the gene matches: 7. Germline values: CDR1 SNHLY, CDR2 FYNNEI. This CDR3 is built from 16 residues. The CDR3 DNA sequence: TGTGCCAGCAGTTCCCAGGGGGTGATGAACACCGGGGAGCTGTTTTTT. This encodes CASSSQGVMNTGELFF.

The chain recombines TRBV29-1 with TRBJ1-2; no firm D call. This CDR3 contains 10 residues. V gave up 3 bases and J gave up 8 bases, with 7 bases separating them. Germline V CDR1 and CDR2: SQVTM, ANQGSEA. The CDR3, as DNA: TGCAGCGTTGATGTGAAGGGCTACACCTTC. This encodes CSVDVKGYTF. The whole variable domain, filled in from reference TRBV29-1 and TRBJ1-2, reads SAVISQKPSRDICQRGTSLTIQCQVDSQVTMMFWYRQQPGQSLTLIATANQGSEATYESGFVIDKFPISRPNLTFSTLTVSNMSPEDSSIYLCSVDVKGYTFGSGTRLTVV.

The V and J genes are TRBV5-1 and TRBJ1-2; 8 positions match TRBD1. V lost 4 bases to trimming and J lost 7 bases; unmatched junction nucleotides: 15. The CDR3 totals 16 residues. The V gene's germline CDR1 is SGHRS and CDR2 YFSETQ. The CDR3 is CASSPGGTGILGGYTF. CDR3 sequence (DNA): TGCGCCAGCAGCCCCGGGGGGACAGGTATTTTAGGTGGCTACACCTTC.